The 7 T cell receptor beta chains listed next were all sequenced from one sample in a study of blood T cell repertoires in COVID-19. This table comes from immunoSEQ multiplex PCR, and its TCRdb copy is limited to in-frame clones, with some not included. The sample carries fewer than 250,000 clones, about 80% recorded once. Sequenced input: peripheral blood. All receptors come from a woman older than 75 with acute or convalescent COVID-19.

The chain joins TRBV12-3 or TRBV12-4 to TRBJ2-3; maybe TRBD2 (6 bases). The CDR3 covers 12 residues. V was cut by 5 bases and J by 4 bases, with 7 bases left in between. The CDR3 DNA reads TGTGCCAGCAGTCAGCGGGCAGATACGCAGTATTTT. Translating it yields CASSQRADTQYF.

The chain recombines TRBV9 with TRBJ1-1, with 10 bases that match TRBD1. V was clipped by 4 bases and J by 5 bases; unmatched bases: 8. The CDR3 is 15 residues long. Per the germline V gene, CDR1 is SGDLS and CDR2 is YYNGEE. The CDR3 DNA reads as TGTGCCAGCAGCTTATCCGGGACAGGGGTTACTGAAGCTTTCTTT. Amino acid sequence: CASSLSGTGVTEAFF.

J is TRBJ2-1 and V is TRBV13; weak D call: TRBD1 (5 bases). Germline loops: CDR1 PRHDT, CDR2 FYEKMQ (reference sequence). CDR3 length: 16 residues. The ends were cut back, 4 bases at V and 2 bases at J, with 15 bases in the middle. The CDR3 region is CASSSYQATAYNEQFF. The DNA for the CDR3 is TGTGCCAGCAGCTCATACCAAGCGACAGCCTACAATGAGCAGTTCTTC.

The genes are TRBV5-6 and TRBJ2-5; 7 nucleotides line up with TRBD2. The J segment lost 7 bases and the V segment lost 0 bases, leaving 15 bases of the junction unmatched. Per the germline V gene, CDR1 is SGHDT and CDR2 is YYEEEE. CDR3 size: 17 residues. This CDR3 is CASSLDYGGGNLGTQYF. Written as DNA, the CDR3 is TGTGCCAGCAGCTTGGATTACGGCGGGGGAAACTTAGGGACCCAGTACTTC.

The chain couples TRBV19 to TRBJ1-5, with D unresolved. Trimming stripped 7 bases from V and 0 bases from J, with 10 bases between. CDR3 length: 14 amino acids. Germline loops: CDR1 LNHDA, CDR2 SQIVND (reference sequence). The CDR3 sequence is CASITANSNQPQHF. As DNA, the CDR3 is TGTGCCAGTATTACAGCAAATAGCAATCAGCCCCAGCATTTT.

The chain couples TRBV3-1 (or the pseudogene TRBV3-2) to TRBJ2-5; perhaps TRBD1 as D (5 bases). Trimming took 0 bases from V and 5 from J, leaving 16 bases between them. This CDR3 contains 16 residues. Germline assignment: CDR1 LGHDT and CDR2 YNNKEL (reference sequence). In DNA form, the CDR3 reads TGTGCCAGCAGCCAAGAAATCACAGGTAGTGGGGAGACCCAGTACTTC. Translation: CASSQEITGSGETQYF.

The genes are TRBV28 and TRBJ1-6, with TRBD1 matching over 7 bases. CDR3 length: 18 amino acids. Unmatched junction bases numbered 14, after V lost 8 bases and J lost 1 base. The germline gives CDR1 MDHEN, CDR2 SYDVKM. CDR3 coding DNA: TGTGCCAGCCAGCCTGGGACAGTTAAACGGTCCTATAATTCACCCCTCCACTTT. It is translated as CASQPGTVKRSYNSPLHF.